The 19 T cell receptor beta chains below come from one sample, sequenced in a study of shared clonotypes between healthy human individuals. The data were produced by immunoSEQ multiplex PCR, yet TCRdb's version contains in-frame clones alone and is incomplete. This sample has about 600,000 clones, with roughly 98% found just once. Naive CD8 cells lacked CD45RO and underwent positive selection for CCR7, leaving out terminally differentiated effector memory CD45RA+ cells. The sequenced sample was naive CD8+ T cells sorted from blood. These receptors were taken from a man under 40 in good health.

The chain employs TRBV5-1 and TRBJ2-5; D is ambiguous. CDR1 and CDR2 from the germline V gene are SGHRS and YFSETQ. The germline V and J ends were trimmed by 2 bases and 9 bases, with 8 bases remaining between them. This CDR3 region has 11 residues. For the CDR3, the DNA is TGCGCCAGCAGCTTCGGAAAGGCCCAGTACTTC. It is translated as CASSFGKAQYF. The full variable domain, with the rest looked up from reference TRBV5-1 and TRBJ2-5, is KAGVTQTPRYLIKTRGQQVTLSCSPISGHRSVSWYQQTPGQGLQFLFEYFSETQRNKGNFPGRFSGRQFSNSRSEMNVSTLELGDSALYLCASSFGKAQYFGPGTRLLVL.

CDR3 protein: CASTDGGAHYNEQFF. The CDR3 DNA follows: TGTGCCAGCACCGACGGTGGGGCACACTACAATGAGCAGTTCTTC. The V gene is TRBV6-1, the J gene TRBJ2-1; a possible D gene is TRBD1 (5 bases). The CDR3 loop spans 15 amino acids. Germline CDR1 MNHNS, CDR2 SASEGT. The ends were cut back, 7 bases at V and 3 bases at J, with 16 bases in the middle.

This chain links TRBV19 with TRBJ2-1; D perhaps matches TRBD1 (6 bases). V shed 4 bases and J shed 8 bases, with 15 bases lying between them. The CDR3 extends over 14 amino acids. Germline-derived CDR1 and CDR2 are LNHDA and SQIVND (reference sequence). Here the CDR3 DNA reads TGTGCCAGTAGTAATCACAGGGCAGTCCATGAGCAGTTCTTC. As protein: CASSNHRAVHEQFF.

The chain is built from TRBV7-9 and TRBJ2-3, with 13 positions matching TRBD2. The CDR3 runs 16 residues. Germline CDR1 is SEHNR and CDR2 is FQNEAQ (reference sequence). Germline trimming cut 5 bases from V and 4 bases from J; bases unmatched to any gene: 6. DNA for the CDR3: TGTGCCAGCAGCCCCCCCGGACTAGCGGGAGCAGATACGCAGTATTTT. It codes for CASSPPGLAGADTQYF.

J is TRBJ2-2 and V is TRBV15, with 8 bases that match TRBD1. Germline loops: CDR1 LNHNV, CDR2 YYDKDF (reference sequence). J gave up 1 base and V 3 bases, and 4 bases lay outside the gene matches. The CDR3 has 16 residues. CDR3 loop: CATSSFGTGNTGELFF. CDR3 bases: TGTGCCACCAGCAGTTTCGGGACAGGGAACACCGGGGAGCTGTTTTTT.

The chain has TRBV9 and TRBJ2-7, with D possibly matching TRBD2 (5 bases). Germline V CDR1 and CDR2: SGDLS, YYNGEE. The V gene lost 2 bases and the J gene lost 7 bases, with 19 bases spanning the gap. This CDR3 is 15 amino acids long. The chain's CDR3 is CASSVPPGPPGEQYF. The CDR3 nucleotides read TGTGCCAGCAGCGTCCCCCCCGGACCACCGGGGGAGCAGTACTTC.

The genes are TRBV11-2 and TRBJ2-1, with a possible D match to TRBD1 (6 bases). CDR3 length equals 15 residues. The V gene's germline CDR1 is SGHAT and CDR2 FQNNGV. With 4 bases removed from V and 7 bases from J, the gap between germline ends came to 17 bases. This chain's CDR3 is CASSSGTPNWNEQFF. CDR3 nucleotide sequence: TGTGCCAGCAGCTCCGGGACACCAAACTGGAATGAGCAGTTCTTC.

V is TRBV27 and J is TRBJ2-7; D call uncertain. Looked up from germline, CDR1 is MNHEY and CDR2 is SMNVEV (reference sequence). V was cut by 6 bases and J by 0 bases, with 12 bases left in between. This CDR3 region has 14 residues. The CDR3 region has the DNA TGTGCCAGCAGCCCTATGGGTTACTCCTACGAGCAGTACTTC. It yields the protein CASSPMGYSYEQYF.

The chain couples TRBV5-6 to TRBJ1-5; 7 positions agree with TRBD1. From germline, CDR1 is SGHDT and CDR2 YYEEEE. After removal of 3 bases from V and 2 bases from J, the junction contained 5 bases not matched to a gene. The CDR3 sequence is 15 residues long. Here the CDR3 DNA reads TGTGCCAGCAGCTACAGGGGTCGCGGCAATCAGCCCCAGCATTTT. This encodes CASSYRGRGNQPQHF.

The rearrangement links TRBV28 to TRBJ2-7, with D possibly TRBD2 on 6 matching bases. V was shortened by 3 bases and J by 5 bases, with 17 bases between the two germline ends. CDR1 and CDR2 from the germline V gene are MDHEN and SYDVKM. This CDR3 spans 15 amino acids. DNA of the CDR3: TGTGCCAGCAGTTTTTACGCCGGGAGCATAGACGAGCAGTACTTC. Its translation: CASSFYAGSIDEQYF.

V and J are TRBV28 and TRBJ2-5, with 7 bases that match TRBD1. J lost 5 bases, V lost 5 bases, and 17 bases had no gene match. CDR1 is MDHEN and CDR2 is SYDVKM in the germline V gene. The CDR3 has 17 amino acids. The CDR3 reads CASSLGVISDREETQYF. The CDR3 bases are TGTGCCAGCAGTCTTGGGGTGATATCTGACAGGGAGGAGACCCAGTACTTC.

This chain joins TRBV9 and TRBJ2-7; the D gene is possibly TRBD1 (6 bases). The CDR3 covers 15 residues. Germline V CDR1 and CDR2: SGDLS, YYNGEE. Deletions cut 3 bases from V and 2 bases from J, with 15 bases between. As DNA, the CDR3 is TGTGCCAGCAGCGCCGGAACAGGGCAGCCCTACGAGCAGTACTTC. This codes for CASSAGTGQPYEQYF.

The chain carries TRBV14 and TRBJ2-7; D uncertain. Trimming left V 4 bases short and J 1 base short, with 8 bases between. CDR1 and CDR2 (germline): SGHDN, FVKESK. The CDR3 spans 13 residues. The DNA for the CDR3 is TGTGCCAGCAGCCCCCAAGGTTCCTACGAGCAGTACTTC. Encoded protein: CASSPQGSYEQYF.

The chain is built from TRBV7-9 and TRBJ2-7; 14 bases are shared with TRBD2. Germline V gene lookup returns CDR1 SEHNR and CDR2 FQNEAQ (reference sequence). This CDR3 comprises 15 residues. Germline trimming cut 5 bases from V and 6 bases from J; bases unmatched to any gene: 6. Here the CDR3 reads CASSTGTSGSLEQYF. As DNA, the CDR3 is TGTGCCAGCAGCACCGGGACTAGCGGGAGTCTCGAGCAGTACTTC.

This chain connects TRBV5-6 to TRBJ1-1; perhaps TRBD1 as D (5 bases). The CDR3 has 14 residues. Trimming removed 0 bases at V and 6 bases at J, with 12 bases between. CDR1 SGHDT and CDR2 YYEEEE come from the germline V gene. Here the CDR3 reads CASSLVEGRAEAFF. The CDR3 DNA reads as TGTGCCAGCAGCTTGGTGGAGGGGAGGGCTGAAGCTTTCTTT.

This chain joins TRBV14 and TRBJ2-7; 8 positions match TRBD2. In germline, CDR1 is SGHDN, CDR2 FVKESK. Trimming took 1 base from V and 1 from J; bases not matched to a gene: 12. This CDR3 has 18 amino acids. The CDR3 sequence: CASSQVPGSGSNSYEQYF. For the CDR3, the DNA is TGTGCCAGCAGCCAAGTACCGGGAAGCGGGAGTAATTCCTACGAGCAGTACTTC.

This chain links TRBV4-1 with TRBJ1-1, with D unresolved. This CDR3 spans 16 amino acids. In germline, CDR1 is MGHRA, CDR2 YSYEKL. V lost 0 bases, J lost 0 bases, and 11 bases lay in between. CDR3 DNA: TGCGCCAGCAGCCAAGATGGGCCCGAGATGAACACTGAAGCTTTCTTT. The encoded protein is CASSQDGPEMNTEAFF.

The chain recombines TRBV5-4 with TRBJ2-3; D unclear. Per germline, CDR1 SGHNT and CDR2 YYREEE (reference sequence). The CDR3 extends over 14 amino acids. Between the trimmed V and J ends, which lost 3 bases and 3 bases, there was a span of 11 bases. The CDR3 DNA sequence: TGTGCCAGCAGCTCTTTCGGACGGACAGATACGCAGTATTTT. This gives the protein CASSSFGRTDTQYF.

V gene TRBV4-1 combines with J gene TRBJ2-1; tentative D call: TRBD1 (6 bases). V was shortened by 3 bases and J by 7 bases, with 16 bases between the two germline ends. The CDR3 totals 15 residues. Germline-derived CDR1 and CDR2 are MGHRA and YSYEKL. DNA of the CDR3: TGCGCCAGCAGCCACCCGGGACATCCAATGAATGAGCAGTTCTTC. It translates to CASSHPGHPMNEQFF.